Below, 10 T cell receptor beta chains from the same sample are listed, as sequenced in a study of cytomegalovirus exposure and HLA in healthy donors (dated by TCRdb to 2016 to 2017). The library was produced with the immunoSEQ multiplex PCR assay. As stored in TCRdb, this immuneACCESS dataset retains in-frame rearrangements with V and J assigned. A fraction of the clones does not appear; measured against another copy, unresolved V genes explain less than half of the discrepancy, and the remainder lacks a known reason. Within this sample are 30,000 to 40,000 clones, with approximately 92% of them counted one time only. The ten top clones hold around 3.4% of the sample. Sequencing was performed on PBMCs. All receptors derive from a man between 18 and 29 years old in good health and CMV-seronegative.

The sample holds one count of this clone. The chain has TRBV18 and TRBJ2-7; weak D call: TRBD2 (5 bases). The germline gives CDR1 KGHSH, CDR2 LQKENI. This CDR3 spans 15 amino acids. Between the trimmed V and J ends, which lost 4 bases and 7 bases, there was a span of 20 bases. The CDR3 nucleotides are TGTGCCAGCTCACACGGGTCCGGTCATACGGGGGAGCAGTACTTC. Its translation: CASSHGSGHTGEQYF.

The chain joins TRBV11-2 to TRBJ2-7; 7 bases fit TRBD1. Germline V CDR1 and CDR2: SGHAT, FQNNGV. V lost 6 bases to trimming and J lost 6 bases; unmatched junction nucleotides: 8. The CDR3 totals 13 residues. Written as DNA, the CDR3 is TGTGCCAGCAGTTTTGACAGGGACCCCGAGCAGTACTTC. Protein: CASSFDRDPEQYF. Together with reference TRBV11-2 and TRBJ2-7, the CDR3 gives the full variable domain: EAGVAQSPRYKIIEKRQSVAFWCNPISGHATLYWYQQILGQGPKLLIQFQNNGVVDDSQLPKDRFSAERLKGVDSTLKIQPAKLEDSAVYLCASSFDRDPEQYFGPGTRLTVT.

The J gene is TRBJ2-7, the V gene TRBV7-3; 9 nucleotides match TRBD1. In germline, CDR1 is SGHTA, CDR2 FQGTGA. The CDR3 totals 17 residues. J was trimmed by 2 bases and V by 0 bases; bases with no gene match: 8. CDR3: CASSLTAGTGFPYEQYF. The CDR3 DNA is TGTGCCAGCAGCTTAACAGCGGGGACAGGGTTTCCCTACGAGCAGTACTTC.

The chain has TRBV7-2 and TRBJ1-4, with 7 bases fitting TRBD1. This CDR3 region has 15 residues. V was clipped by 5 bases and J by 8 bases; unmatched bases: 11. The germline V gene has CDR1 SGHTA and CDR2 FQGNSA. The CDR3 protein is CASSRGQAPGEKLFF. CDR3 nucleotide sequence: TGTGCCAGCAGCCGAGGACAGGCCCCTGGGGAAAAACTGTTTTTT.

This clone was detected once. The rearrangement joins TRBV6-6 to TRBJ1-1; perhaps TRBD1 as D (5 bases). V was clipped by 6 bases and J by 3 bases, with 14 bases between them. The CDR3 runs 14 residues. Germline CDR1 and CDR2: MNHNY and SVGAGI (reference sequence). The CDR3 reads CASRPGRKDTEAFF. The CDR3 DNA is TGTGCCAGCAGGCCAGGGAGGAAGGACACTGAAGCTTTCTTT.

This clone has just one count. CDR3 bases: TGTGCCAGCAGCCTTCCGACAGGAACTATGAACACTGAAGCTTTCTTT. This encodes CASSLPTGTMNTEAFF. The rearrangement links TRBV5-4 to TRBJ1-1; TRBD1 might be the D (6 bases). The germline CDR1 and CDR2 sequences are SGHNT and YYREEE (reference sequence). The CDR3 is 16 residues long. V was pared by 4 bases and J by 0 bases, with 16 bases between.

The table lists this clone with a few counts. This sequence joins TRBV6-1 and TRBJ2-3; 10 bases match TRBD2. The germline V gene encodes CDR1 MNHNS and CDR2 SASEGT. The V segment lost 2 bases and the J segment 4 bases; nucleotides outside the gene matches: 0. This CDR3 region has 14 residues. The CDR3 DNA is TGTGCCAGCAGTGAACTAGCGGGAGCAGATACGCAGTATTTT. Protein sequence: CASSELAGADTQYF.

The chain carries TRBV6-5 and TRBJ1-5; D ambiguous. Germline V gene lookup returns CDR1 MNHEY and CDR2 SVGAGI. The CDR3 consists of 16 residues. Trimming took off 1 base at V and 1 base at J, with 11 bases between the two ends. The CDR3 region has the DNA TGTGCCAGCAGTTACTACGGTCCAGGAAGCAATCAGCCCCAGCATTTT. Translated, it gives CASSYYGPGSNQPQHF.

The chain combines TRBV5-1 with TRBJ1-3, with a weak D call TRBD1 (5 bases). V lost 0 bases and J lost 2, with 15 bases in between. The CDR3 has 17 amino acids. Germline V gives CDR1 SGHRS, CDR2 YFSETQ. The CDR3 bases are TGCGCCAGCAGCTTGGGACTTAAGACAGTGACTGGAAACACCATATATTTT. Encoded protein: CASSLGLKTVTGNTIYF.

J is TRBJ2-5 and V is TRBV6-1; tentatively, D is TRBD2 (6 bases). The V end was cut by 6 bases, the J end by 4 bases, with 18 bases between. This CDR3 region has 15 residues. Germline-derived CDR1 and CDR2 are MNHNS and SASEGT. The CDR3 region has the DNA TGTGCCAGCAGCGCTGGACCCCGGGGGATAGAGACCCAGTACTTC. It yields the protein CASSAGPRGIETQYF.